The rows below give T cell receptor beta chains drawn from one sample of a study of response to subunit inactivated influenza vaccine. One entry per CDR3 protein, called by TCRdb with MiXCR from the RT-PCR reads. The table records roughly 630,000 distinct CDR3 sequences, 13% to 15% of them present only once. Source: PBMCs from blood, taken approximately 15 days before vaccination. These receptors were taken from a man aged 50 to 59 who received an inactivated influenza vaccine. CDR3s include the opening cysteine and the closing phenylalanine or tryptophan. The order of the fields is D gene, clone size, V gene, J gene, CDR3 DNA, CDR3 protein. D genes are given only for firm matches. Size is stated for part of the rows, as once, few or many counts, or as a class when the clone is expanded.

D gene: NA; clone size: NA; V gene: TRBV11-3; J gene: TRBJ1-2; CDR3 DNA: TGTGCCAGCAGCTTTTTACTCGACGGAAACTATGGCTACACCTTC; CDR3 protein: CASSFLLDGNYGYTF
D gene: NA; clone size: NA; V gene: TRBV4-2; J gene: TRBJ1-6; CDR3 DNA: TGTGCCAGCAGCCAGCGAGAGTCACCCCTCCACTTT; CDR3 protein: CASSQRESPLHF
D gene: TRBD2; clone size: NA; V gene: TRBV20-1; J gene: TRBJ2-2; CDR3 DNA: TGCAGTGCTAGTTGGGGACTAGCCACCGGGGAGCTGTTTTTT; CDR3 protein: CSASWGLATGELFF
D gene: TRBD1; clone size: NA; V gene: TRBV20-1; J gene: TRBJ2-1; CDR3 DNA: TGCAGTGCCCCGGGACAGGTAGAACGGGGGCAGTTCTTC; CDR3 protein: CSAPGQVERGQFF
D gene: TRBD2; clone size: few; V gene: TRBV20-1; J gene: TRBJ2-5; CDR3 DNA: TGCAGTGCTAGGGGACTAGCGGGATGGAACCAAGAGACCCAGTACTTC; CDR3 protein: CSARGLAGWNQETQYF
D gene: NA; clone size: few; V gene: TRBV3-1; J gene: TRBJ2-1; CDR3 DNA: TGTGCCAGCAGCCAAGCAAACTACAATGAGCAGTTCTTC; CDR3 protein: CASSQANYNEQFF
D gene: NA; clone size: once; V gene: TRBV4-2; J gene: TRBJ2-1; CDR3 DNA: TGTGCCATGGGCCCCGATCTCCTCTCCTGCAATGAGCAGTTCTTC; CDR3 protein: CAMGPDLLSCNEQFF
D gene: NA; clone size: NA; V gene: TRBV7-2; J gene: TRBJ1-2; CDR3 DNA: TGTGCCAGCAGCTTAGGGGTACTGTCGGGGGCGCGAGGCTACACCTTC; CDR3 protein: CASSLGVLSGARGYTF
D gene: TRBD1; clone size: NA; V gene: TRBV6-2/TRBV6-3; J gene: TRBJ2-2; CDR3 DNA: TGTGCCAGCAGTTACTATGGGACAGCGAACACCGGGGAGCTGTTTTTT; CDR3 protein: CASSYYGTANTGELFF
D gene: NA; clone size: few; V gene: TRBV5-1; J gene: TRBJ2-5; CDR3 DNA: TGCGCCAGCAGCTTGGGTTCAGGTAGCGATCAAGAGACCCAGTACTTC; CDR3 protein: CASSLGSGSDQETQYF
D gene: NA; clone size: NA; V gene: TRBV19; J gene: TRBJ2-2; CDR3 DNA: TGTGCCAGTAGTATTGTTGGGACTTTCACCGGGGAGCTGTTTTTT; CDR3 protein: CASSIVGTFTGELFF
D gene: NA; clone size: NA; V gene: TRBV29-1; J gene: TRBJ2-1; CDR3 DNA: TGCAGCGTTGACCTGGGGAACTACAATGAGCAGTTCTTC; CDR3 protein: CSVDLGNYNEQFF
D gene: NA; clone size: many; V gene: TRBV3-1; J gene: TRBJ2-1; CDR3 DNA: TGTGCCAGCAGCCGAAATAGGGGCAATGAGCAGTTCTTC; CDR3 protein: CASSRNRGNEQFF
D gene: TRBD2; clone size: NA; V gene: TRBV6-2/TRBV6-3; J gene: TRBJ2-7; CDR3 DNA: TGTGCCAGCAGTTACTCGACTAGCTTGTACGAGCAGTACTTC; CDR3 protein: CASSYSTSLYEQYF
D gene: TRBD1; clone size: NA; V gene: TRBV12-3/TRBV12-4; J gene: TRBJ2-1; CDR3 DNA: TGTGCCAGCAGGGAGACAGGGGGCGATGAGCAGTTCTTC; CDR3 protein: CASRETGGDEQFF
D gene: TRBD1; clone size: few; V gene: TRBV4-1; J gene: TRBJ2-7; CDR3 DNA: TGCGCCAGCAGCCACAATGGACAGGGGTACGAGCAGTACTTC; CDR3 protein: CASSHNGQGYEQYF
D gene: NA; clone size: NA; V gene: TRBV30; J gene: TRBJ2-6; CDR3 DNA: TGTGCCTGGAGTGGACTCTCTGGGGCCAACGTCCTGACTTTC; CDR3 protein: CAWSGLSGANVLTF
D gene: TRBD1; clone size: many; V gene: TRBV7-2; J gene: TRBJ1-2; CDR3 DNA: TGTGCCAGCAGTCTCGGGACAGGGACTAACTATGGCTACACCTTC; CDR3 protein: CASSLGTGTNYGYTF
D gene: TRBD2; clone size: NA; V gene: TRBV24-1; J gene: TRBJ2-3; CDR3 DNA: TGTGCCACCTCCCCCGGGGGAGCGGGAGTTACAGATACGCAGTATTTT; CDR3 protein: CATSPGGAGVTDTQYF
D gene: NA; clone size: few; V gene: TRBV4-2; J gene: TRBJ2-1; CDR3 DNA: TGTGCCAGCAGCCATGGGGACTACAATGAGCAGTTCTTC; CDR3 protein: CASSHGDYNEQFF
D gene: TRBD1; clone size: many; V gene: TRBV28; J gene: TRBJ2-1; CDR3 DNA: TGTGCCAGCAGTCAGGCCCGGGACAGGTCAATTTTCTACAATGAGCAGTTCTTC; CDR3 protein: CASSQARDRSIFYNEQFF